The 23 T cell receptor beta chains below were found in one sample sequenced in a study of beta chain features in type 1 diabetes. Sequenced material consisted of expressed TCRB transcripts (all of the isolated RNA was reverse transcribed). Sequenced by immunoSEQ multiplex PCR; TCRdb stores in-frame clones only, minus some. Of more than 85,000 clones in the sample, 40% are singletons; the top ten hold over 0.065%. The specimen was stem cell memory CD4+ T cells from blood. These receptors were taken from a woman younger than 30 in good health.

The gene calls are TRBV4-1 and TRBJ2-7; weak D call: TRBD2 (6 bases). The CDR3 has 16 residues. Germline V gives CDR1 MGHRA, CDR2 YSYEKL. V was trimmed by 0 bases and J by 4 bases, leaving 16 bases between them. CDR3 DNA sequence: TGCGCCAGCAGCCAAGAAGGGAGGACGGGACTTTACGAGCAGTACTTC. Its translation: CASSQEGRTGLYEQYF.

The chain combines TRBV7-9 with TRBJ2-5; TRBD2 aligns across 14 bases. Trimming at V came to 7 bases and at J to 4 bases, leaving 8 bases not matched to a gene. The CDR3 consists of 16 residues. Germline loops: CDR1 SEHNR, CDR2 FQNEAQ (reference sequence). CDR3 residues: CASTLGTSGRGETQYF. CDR3 coding DNA: TGTGCCAGCACCCTGGGGACTAGCGGGAGAGGAGAGACCCAGTACTTC.

This clone came up a few times. V gene TRBV4-1 combines with J gene TRBJ2-5, with D uncertain. The CDR3 runs to 15 residues. The germline V gene has CDR1 MGHRA and CDR2 YSYEKL. The germline V and J ends were trimmed by 0 bases and 5 bases, with 13 bases remaining between them. CDR3 sequence (DNA): TGCGCCAGCAGCCAAGATCCAGTTTCTTCGGAGACCCAGTACTTC. Translating gives CASSQDPVSSETQYF.

This clone was picked up a small number of times. The gene calls are TRBV2 and TRBJ2-1, with 8 bases identical to TRBD2. The V and J ends lost 7 bases and 4 bases, in that order; junction bases with no gene match: 12. Germline V gene data show CDR1 as SNHLY and CDR2 as FYNNEI. The CDR3 loop spans 16 amino acids. As DNA, the CDR3 is TGTGCCAGCACCCACTCGGGGGGGCCCACATACAATGAGCAGTTCTTC. Translated, it gives CASTHSGGPTYNEQFF.

The genes are TRBV7-8 and TRBJ2-7, with 14 bases fitting TRBD2. V shed 1 base and J 7 bases; nucleotides not matched to a gene: 9. This CDR3 contains 17 residues. Germline CDR1 reads SGHVS; CDR2 reads FQNEAQ. CDR3 sequence (DNA): TGTGCCAGCAGCTTAGTAGGGACTAGCGGGAGAGGAGGTGAGCAGTACTTC. It codes for CASSLVGTSGRGGEQYF.

The chain employs TRBV28 and TRBJ1-5; TRBD1 matches 8 bases. V dropped 8 bases and J dropped 6; count of bases not matched to a gene: 15. The CDR3 has 16 amino acids. The germline CDR1 and CDR2 sequences are MDHEN and SYDVKM. The CDR3 bases are TGTGCCAGCCGCGCCCCCTCGGGACAGGCGGCTCAGCCCCAGCATTTT. Translation: CASRAPSGQAAQPQHF.

The V call is TRBV5-4, the J call TRBJ2-7; TRBD1 agrees at 7 bases. CDR1 is SGHNT and CDR2 is YYREEE in the germline V gene (reference sequence). After removal of 1 base from V and 5 bases from J, the junction contained 3 bases not matched to a gene. The CDR3 runs to 13 residues. CDR3 DNA sequence: TGTGCCAGCAGCTTGACAGGGGTCAACGAGCAGTACTTC. It yields the protein CASSLTGVNEQYF.

This clone turned up a few times. The chain recombines TRBV7-2 with TRBJ2-3; D not certain. The CDR3 length is 14 residues. V gave up 6 bases and J gave up 0 bases, with 10 bases separating them. The germline V gene has CDR1 SGHTA and CDR2 FQGNSA. The CDR3 is CASRLTRSTDTQYF. DNA for the CDR3: TGTGCCAGCAGACTTACCCGGAGCACAGATACGCAGTATTTT.

DNA for the CDR3: TGTGCCAGCAGTGTCACAGGGGGCCGTTACGAGCAGTACTTC. Translated: CASSVTGGRYEQYF. V usage is TRBV14 and J usage is TRBJ2-7; 9 bases fit TRBD1. Per the germline V gene, CDR1 is SGHDN and CDR2 is FVKESK. The CDR3 length is 14 residues. V lost 6 bases to trimming and J lost 4 bases; unmatched junction nucleotides: 7.

This clone was observed a handful of times. The J gene is TRBJ2-5, the V gene TRBV5-1; 11 nucleotides agree with TRBD1. Germline CDR1 SGHRS, CDR2 YFSETQ. V shed 4 bases, J shed 5 bases, and the junction held 16 bases outside the gene matches. The CDR3 is 18 amino acids. The CDR3 region has the DNA TGCGCCAGCAGCAGGACAGGGGGCGCGAGTTTGGTCCAGGAGACCCAGTACTTC. It codes for CASSRTGGASLVQETQYF.

CDR3 nucleotide sequence: TGTGCCAGCTCACCAGTGGACACCTCCTACGAGCAGTACTTC. It codes for CASSPVDTSYEQYF. V usage is TRBV18 and J usage is TRBJ2-7; tentatively, D is TRBD1 (5 bases). The CDR3 length is 14 residues. Trimming removed 2 bases from V and 0 bases from J, with 8 bases in between. CDR1 is KGHSH and CDR2 is LQKENI in the germline V gene.

Turning to this clone: It is unclear where the CDR3 begins or ends on the DNA, so no DNA is shown, and the CDR3 is as TCRdb lists it. This chain joins TRBV5-1 and TRBJ2-1; TRBD2 is the table's D call, not checked against the DNA. From its first to its last residue, the CDR3 has 15 amino acids. Per the germline V gene, CDR1 is SGHRS and CDR2 is YFSETQ. The CDR3 sequence: CATSFGMGSYNEQLF.

This rearrangement joins TRBV11-2 to TRBJ2-1, with 7 bases identical to TRBD2. CDR1 and CDR2 (germline): SGHAT, FQNNGV. V shed 2 bases, J shed 4 bases, and the junction held 8 bases outside the gene matches. CDR3 length: 16 residues. The CDR3 region is CASSLSRTSLYNEQFF. In DNA, the CDR3 is TGTGCCAGCAGCTTATCCAGGACTAGTCTTTACAATGAGCAGTTCTTC.

This chain connects TRBV5-1 to TRBJ2-5; D is uncertain. The CDR3 spans 13 residues. Trimming shortened V by 2 bases and J by 5 bases, and 10 bases separated the two germline ends. CDR1 and CDR2 from the germline V gene are SGHRS and YFSETQ. This CDR3 reads CASSLVGMETQYF. The CDR3 nucleotides read TGCGCCAGCAGCTTAGTGGGCATGGAGACCCAGTACTTC.

The genes are TRBV9 and TRBJ2-3; 7 bases fit TRBD1. The CDR3 consists of 15 residues. Germline lookup yields CDR1 SGDLS and CDR2 YYNGEE. With 0 bases clipped from V and 0 bases from J, the junction kept 1 base outside the gene matches. The CDR3, as DNA: TGTGCCAGCAGCGTAGCGGACAGGAGCACAGATACGCAGTATTTT. Residues: CASSVADRSTDTQYF.

The CDR3 sequence is CASSTRTGDSNQPQHF. The CDR3 DNA reads as TGTGCCAGCTCAACCCGGACAGGGGATAGCAATCAGCCCCAGCATTTT. The chain carries TRBV18 and TRBJ1-5, with TRBD1 identical over 9 bases. The trim removed 5 bases at V and 0 bases at J, leaving 5 bases unmatched. Germline V gene lookup returns CDR1 KGHSH and CDR2 LQKENI. There are 16 residues in the CDR3.

V and J are TRBV14 and TRBJ2-3; 7 bases map to TRBD2. Germline CDR1 and CDR2: SGHDN and FVKESK. Unmatched junction bases numbered 5, after V lost 0 bases and J lost 2 bases. This CDR3 has 16 residues. The CDR3 sequence: CASSQEVGRYTDTQYF. DNA of the CDR3: TGTGCCAGCAGCCAAGAGGTCGGGAGGTACACAGATACGCAGTATTTT.

The sample holds a few counts of this clone. V is TRBV10-3 and J is TRBJ1-1; no definite D call. CDR1 and CDR2 from the germline V gene are ENHRY and SYGVKD. Trimming cost V 4 bases and J 0 bases, with 9 bases left between them. This CDR3 is 14 amino acids long. Here the CDR3 reads CAISGASLNTEAFF. Written as DNA, the CDR3 is TGTGCCATCAGTGGGGCCAGCTTGAACACTGAAGCTTTCTTT.

This chain joins TRBV28 and TRBJ1-2; D gene ambiguous. The germline V and J ends were trimmed by 2 bases and 2 bases, with 9 bases remaining between them. CDR1 and CDR2 from the germline V gene are MDHEN and SYDVKM. The CDR3 contains 14 residues. In DNA, the CDR3 is TGTGCCAGCAGTTTAAGGATCAGGAACTATGGCTACACCTTC. Translated, it gives CASSLRIRNYGYTF.

This clone has more than one count but fewer than ten. The chain uses TRBV19 and TRBJ1-5; D remains ambiguous. Germline-derived CDR1 and CDR2 are LNHDA and SQIVND (reference sequence). Trimming removed 1 base from V and 3 bases from J, with 10 bases in between. The CDR3 is made up of 15 amino acids. The CDR3 is CASSIGIRYNQPQHF. The CDR3 bases are TGTGCCAGTAGTATAGGTATCAGGTACAATCAGCCCCAGCATTTT.

The chain uses TRBV5-1 and TRBJ2-1; maybe TRBD2 (6 bases). The V end was cut by 3 bases, the J end by 5 bases, with 15 bases between. The germline CDR1 and CDR2 sequences are SGHRS and YFSETQ. The CDR3 covers 15 residues. CDR3 nucleotides: TGCGCCAGCAGCTCGCAACCCCGGGAGAACAATGAGCAGTTCTTC. It translates to CASSSQPRENNEQFF.

The chain carries TRBV5-1 and TRBJ2-3; 9 bases fit TRBD1. The germline CDR1 and CDR2 sequences are SGHRS and YFSETQ. This CDR3 comprises 15 residues. Trimming removed 4 bases from V and 3 bases from J; junction bases left unmatched: 6. This CDR3 is CASSTWTGVTDTQYF. The CDR3 coding sequence is TGCGCCAGCAGCACGTGGACAGGGGTGACAGATACGCAGTATTTT.

This clone has just a few counts. The rearrangement links TRBV5-4 to TRBJ1-2; 10 nucleotides match TRBD1. The junction had 7 bases not matched to a gene; V was cut back by 4 bases and J by 4 bases. Per the germline V gene, CDR1 is SGHNT and CDR2 is YYREEE (reference sequence). The CDR3 totals 15 residues. The CDR3 DNA is TGTGCCAGCAGCGCAGAGACAGGGGGCGGCTATGGCTACACCTTC. Encoded protein: CASSAETGGGYGYTF.